One and the same sample provided the 28 T cell receptor beta chains below, sequenced in a study of technical replicates of blood from several donors. Profiling relied on immunoSEQ multiplex PCR, and the TCRdb table lists in-frame clones only, not all of them. This table holds over 80,000 clones, about 96% found once. The sequenced material came from T cells isolated from PBMCs. The source is a human donor in good health.

This clone came up once. The chain links TRBV9 to TRBJ2-3; a possible D gene is TRBD2 (5 bases). Trimming stripped 0 bases from V and 6 bases from J, with 11 bases between. Germline V gives CDR1 SGDLS, CDR2 YYNGEE. The CDR3 has 14 residues. CDR3 coding DNA: TGTGCCAGCAGCGTAGAAGGGAGTTCGGATACGCAGTATTTT. The encoded protein is CASSVEGSSDTQYF.

The chain is built from TRBV2 and TRBJ2-3; D might be TRBD2 (6 bases). The CDR3 length is 14 residues. Germline lookup yields CDR1 SNHLY and CDR2 FYNNEI. Deletions cut 11 bases from V and 2 bases from J, with 17 bases between. CDR3 nucleotide sequence: TGTGCCGATGGGGGGAGTGACGACACAGATACGCAGTATTTT. The encoded protein is CADGGSDDTDTQYF.

The chain recombines TRBV5-1 with TRBJ2-7; possible D gene TRBD2, 5 bases. The CDR3 is 12 residues long. Germline CDR1 and CDR2: SGHRS and YFSETQ. Trimming removed 4 bases from V and 6 bases from J, with 11 bases in between. As DNA, the CDR3 is TGCGCCAGCAGCCGTGACGGGGTCGAGCAGTACTTC. It specifies CASSRDGVEQYF.

To note about this clone: The sample has other DNA sequences that encode this CDR3 too. V gene TRBV20-1 combines with J gene TRBJ1-2; D ambiguous. The CDR3 runs to 11 residues. Trimming left V 2 bases short and J 2 bases short, with 3 bases between. Germline loops: CDR1 DFQATT, CDR2 SNEGSKA (reference sequence). CDR3 sequence: CSARQNYGYTF. The DNA of the CDR3 is TGCAGTGCTAGACAGAACTATGGCTACACCTTC.

CDR3 sequence: CASSLFGQTNYGYTF. CDR3 nucleotide sequence: TGCGCCAGCAGCCTATTTGGGCAGACTAACTATGGCTACACCTTC. This chain joins TRBV4-3 and TRBJ1-2; no clear D. In germline, CDR1 is LGHNA, CDR2 YSLEER. This CDR3 has 15 amino acids. V lost 4 bases to trimming and J lost 0 bases, with 12 bases between them.

V is TRBV5-5 and J is TRBJ1-5; 10 nucleotides line up with TRBD1. V lost 4 bases and J lost 0; bases outside the gene matches: 1. Germline V gene data show CDR1 as SGHKS and CDR2 as YYEKEE (reference sequence). CDR3 length equals 15 residues. The CDR3: CASSRDRGSNQPQHF. The DNA for the CDR3 is TGTGCCAGCAGCAGGGACAGGGGTAGCAATCAGCCCCAGCATTTT.

The rearrangement joins TRBV30 to TRBJ2-7; 12 bases fit TRBD2. CDR3 length: 19 residues. Germline V gene data show CDR1 as GTSNPN and CDR2 as SVGIG (reference sequence). V was clipped by 0 bases and J by 3 bases; unmatched bases: 15. The CDR3, as DNA: TGTGCCTGGAGTGTACTAGGACTAGCGGGACTAAGCGGCGTCTACGAGCAGTACTTC. This codes for CAWSVLGLAGLSGVYEQYF.

This chain links TRBV27 with TRBJ2-7; 7 nucleotides line up with TRBD2. After removal of 1 base from V and 3 bases from J, the junction contained 6 bases not matched to a gene. In germline, CDR1 is MNHEY, CDR2 SMNVEV (reference sequence). CDR3 length equals 15 residues. The CDR3 region is CASSLLFGGSYEQYF. The DNA for the CDR3 is TGTGCCAGCAGTTTATTATTCGGGGGGAGCTACGAGCAGTACTTC.

The chain uses TRBV4-1 and TRBJ1-1, with no clear D. V lost 2 bases and J 0 bases, leaving 10 bases between the germline ends. From germline, CDR1 is MGHRA and CDR2 YSYEKL. This CDR3 has 15 amino acids. For the CDR3, the DNA is TGCGCCAGCAGCCAAAGGGAGGGCCTGAACACTGAAGCTTTCTTT. Translated, it gives CASSQREGLNTEAFF.

V is TRBV5-5 and J is TRBJ2-7, with 7 bases that match TRBD2. The junction had 10 bases not matched to a gene; V was cut back by 4 bases and J by 0 bases. The CDR3 is 16 residues long. The germline gives CDR1 SGHKS, CDR2 YYEKEE (reference sequence). CDR3 protein: CASSGWDYTTSYEQYF. CDR3 sequence (DNA): TGTGCCAGCAGCGGATGGGACTACACTACCTCCTACGAGCAGTACTTC.

The rearrangement joins TRBV10-3 to TRBJ2-7; D remains unclear. CDR1 and CDR2 from the germline V gene are ENHRY and SYGVKD. V gave up 8 bases and J gave up 3 bases, with 8 bases separating them. There are 11 residues in the CDR3. CDR3 protein: CAIGFGYEQYF. In DNA, the CDR3 is TGTGCCATCGGCTTTGGCTACGAGCAGTACTTC.

The V gene is TRBV21-1, the J gene TRBJ2-7; the table's TRBD1 call for D was not verified on the DNA. TRBV21-1 represents a pseudogene. CDR3 length: 15 residues. The CDR3 here is CASSKGVTGGDEQYF. The CDR3 DNA reads as TGTGCCAGCAGCAAAGGGGTAACAGGGGGCGACGAGCAGTACTTC.

The chain carries TRBV30 and TRBJ2-7; 7 nucleotides match TRBD2. Germline V CDR1 and CDR2: GTSNPN, SVGIG (reference sequence). V lost 4 bases, J lost 5 bases, and 8 bases stayed unmatched. CDR3 length: 13 amino acids. As DNA, the CDR3 is TGTGCCTGGACTCTTGCGGGAGCTAACGAGCAGTACTTC. This translates into CAWTLAGANEQYF.

This rearrangement joins TRBV5-1 to TRBJ2-1, with 14 bases fitting TRBD2. The CDR3 is made up of 16 amino acids. The trim removed 0 bases at V and 7 bases at J, leaving 3 bases unmatched. The germline gives CDR1 SGHRS, CDR2 YFSETQ. As DNA, the CDR3 is TGCGCCAGCAGCTTGGGGGGACTAGCGGGAGAAAATGAGCAGTTCTTC. Protein sequence: CASSLGGLAGENEQFF. The full variable domain, completed using reference TRBV5-1 and TRBJ2-1, is KAGVTQTPRYLIKTRGQQVTLSCSPISGHRSVSWYQQTPGQGLQFLFEYFSETQRNKGNFPGRFSGRQFSNSRSEMNVSTLELGDSALYLCASSLGGLAGENEQFFGPGTRLTVL.

Written as DNA, the CDR3 is TGTGCCAGCAGCTTTACTAGCGGGAGTTTTTCAGATACGCAGTATTTT. This encodes CASSFTSGSFSDTQYF. The chain links TRBV13 to TRBJ2-3; 11 bases map to TRBD2. Germline CDR1 reads PRHDT; CDR2 reads FYEKMQ (reference sequence). Trimming cost V 3 bases and J 4 bases; bases outside gene matches: 6. There are 16 residues in the CDR3.

The chain uses TRBV19 and TRBJ1-1; possible D gene TRBD1, 6 bases. V was pared by 3 bases and J by 6 bases, with 11 bases between. Germline CDR1 is LNHDA and CDR2 is SQIVND (reference sequence). The CDR3 loop spans 13 amino acids. The chain's CDR3 is CASSMQGRPEAFF. The CDR3, as DNA: TGTGCCAGTAGTATGCAGGGGAGACCTGAAGCTTTCTTT.

The chain combines TRBV29-1 with TRBJ2-1; 12 nucleotides line up with TRBD2. Germline V CDR1 and CDR2: SQVTM, ANQGSEA. V shed 7 bases and J 9 bases; nucleotides not matched to a gene: 7. This CDR3 contains 13 residues. In DNA form, the CDR3 reads TGCAGCGGAGCTAGCGGGAGGGCCTTTGAGCAGTTCTTC. Residues: CSGASGRAFEQFF.

The chain combines TRBV27 with TRBJ2-7, with D possibly being TRBD2 (5 bases). V lost 3 bases to trimming and J lost 2 bases, with 11 bases between them. The CDR3 is 14 amino acids. Per germline, CDR1 MNHEY and CDR2 SMNVEV (reference sequence). The CDR3 coding sequence is TGTGCCAGCAGTTTTAAAGGAGGTCCCTACGAGCAGTACTTC. Translated: CASSFKGGPYEQYF.

CDR3 loop: CASSYPAGDGGTSGIQETQYF. The CDR3 region has the DNA TGTGCCAGCAGTTACCCAGCGGGAGACGGCGGGACTAGCGGGATACAAGAGACCCAGTACTTC. The J gene is TRBJ2-5, the V gene TRBV6-7; TRBD2 matches at 13 bases. TRBV6-7 is recorded as an ORF, its role being uncertain. CDR3 length: 21 amino acids. The V and J ends lost 2 bases and 2 bases, in that order; junction bases with no gene match: 17.

This sequence joins TRBV7-3 and TRBJ2-3, with D tentatively TRBD1 (5 bases). V was cut by 10 bases and J by 2 bases, with 16 bases left in between. In germline, CDR1 is SGHTA, CDR2 FQGTGA. The CDR3 is 14 residues long. The CDR3: CATLGPSLTDTQYF. The CDR3 DNA reads TGTGCCACCTTGGGGCCCTCCCTCACAGATACGCAGTATTTT.

A single count supports this clone. This sequence joins TRBV6-1 and TRBJ2-2, with D unresolved. The CDR3 contains 13 residues. In germline, CDR1 is MNHNS, CDR2 SASEGT. V lost 4 bases to trimming and J lost 3 bases, with 6 bases between them. The DNA for the CDR3 is TGTGCCAGCAGTGTAGCCTACACCGGGGAGCTGTTTTTT. It encodes CASSVAYTGELFF.

The chain carries TRBV14 and TRBJ1-4; 7 positions match TRBD1. The CDR3 has 14 amino acids. The J segment lost 8 bases and the V segment lost 5 bases, leaving 8 bases of the junction unmatched. Germline loops: CDR1 SGHDN, CDR2 FVKESK. The CDR3 sequence: CASSGRGLLEKLFF. CDR3 in DNA: TGTGCCAGCAGCGGAAGGGGGCTTTTAGAAAAACTGTTTTTT.

CDR3 in amino acids: CASLLGGQWTEAFF. CDR3 coding DNA: TGTGCCAGCCTCCTGGGCGGGCAGTGGACTGAAGCTTTCTTT. The genes are TRBV28 and TRBJ1-1; no firm D call. Germline V CDR1 and CDR2: MDHEN, SYDVKM. V gave up 8 bases and J gave up 5 bases, with 18 bases separating them. The CDR3 extends over 14 amino acids.

J is TRBJ1-1 and V is TRBV6-5; unclear D gene. The germline V gene encodes CDR1 MNHEY and CDR2 SVGAGI. The CDR3 runs 11 residues. V lost 4 bases and J 5 bases, leaving 5 bases between the germline ends. CDR3 coding DNA: TGTGCCAGCAGTTGGGAGACTGAAGCTTTCTTT. Protein product: CASSWETEAFF.

Only one count was recorded for this clone. The rearrangement joins TRBV19 to TRBJ2-2; 10 positions match TRBD2. The V and J ends lost 5 bases and 0 bases, in that order; junction bases with no gene match: 3. The CDR3 covers 16 residues. The germline V gene encodes CDR1 LNHDA and CDR2 SQIVND (reference sequence). CDR3 coding DNA: TGTGCCAGTAGTCTTGGACTAGCGGCGAACACCGGGGAGCTGTTTTTT. This codes for CASSLGLAANTGELFF.

The chain joins TRBV5-6 to TRBJ1-2, with D unclear. The CDR3 is made up of 14 amino acids. The V gene lost 0 bases and the J gene lost 1 base, with 7 bases spanning the gap. Germline V lookup: CDR1 SGHDT, CDR2 YYEEEE. CDR3 in DNA: TGTGCCAGCAGCTTGGGAGGTAATAACTATGGCTACACCTTC. Translating gives CASSLGGNNYGYTF.

This chain joins TRBV5-1 and TRBJ2-7; TRBD1 matches at 7 bases. With V trimmed by 4 bases and J by 4 bases, 5 bases remained unmatched. Germline CDR1 and CDR2: SGHRS and YFSETQ. This CDR3 is built from 13 residues. The CDR3 DNA reads TGCGCCAGCAGCCTTGGGACAGAATACGAGCAGTACTTC. It translates to CASSLGTEYEQYF.

The rearrangement joins TRBV6-1 to TRBJ1-5, with 8 bases that match TRBD1. This CDR3 has 15 amino acids. V lost 8 bases to trimming and J lost 0 bases; unmatched junction nucleotides: 6. CDR1 MNHNS and CDR2 SASEGT come from the germline V gene. CDR3 DNA sequence: TGTGCCAGCGCCCAGGGGGCGTCTAGCAATCAGCCCCAGCATTTT. It yields the protein CASAQGASSNQPQHF.